The 10 T cell receptor beta chains presented below share a single source sample, sequenced in a study of CD4+ T cells in melanoma. Profiling relied on immunoSEQ multiplex PCR, and the TCRdb table lists in-frame clones only, not all of them. The sample carries 13,000 or so clones, roughly 80% recorded once. Material: cells from a culture (not recorded whether cultured in vitro). All receptors come from a human donor with melanoma.

The CDR3, as DNA: TGTGCCAGCAGCGGGGGGACAGGGAACACCGGGGAGCTGTTTTTT. Amino acid sequence: CASSGGTGNTGELFF. The rearrangement links TRBV7-4 to TRBJ2-2; the match to TRBD1 covers 8 bases. From germline, CDR1 is SGHVT and CDR2 SQSDAQ. The junction had 3 bases not matched to a gene; V was cut back by 5 bases and J by 1 base. The CDR3 consists of 15 residues.

This clone was observed once. The J gene is TRBJ2-2, the V gene TRBV15; 9 bases are a match to TRBD1. CDR1 LNHNV and CDR2 YYDKDF come from the germline V gene (reference sequence). The J segment lost 7 bases and the V segment lost 1 base, leaving 4 bases of the junction unmatched. The CDR3 sequence is 15 residues long. The DNA for the CDR3 is TGTGCCACCAGCAGAGCACAGGGGGCCGGCGGGGAGCTGTTTTTT. Protein: CATSRAQGAGGELFF.

The rearrangement joins TRBV7-3 to TRBJ2-1, with D tentatively TRBD2 (5 bases). The CDR3 is 13 residues long. Trimming pared 5 bases from V and 6 bases from J, leaving 11 bases between. Germline V gene data show CDR1 as SGHTA and CDR2 as FQGTGA. The CDR3 here is CASSSTRTNEQFF. The CDR3 nucleotides are TGTGCCAGCAGCAGTACTAGAACCAATGAGCAGTTCTTC.

The rearrangement uses TRBV18 and TRBJ1-1, with 7 bases fitting TRBD1. Germline lookup yields CDR1 KGHSH and CDR2 LQKENI. The CDR3 is made up of 16 amino acids. V dropped 4 bases and J dropped 1; count of bases not matched to a gene: 9. The CDR3 DNA is TGTGCCAGCTCACACGCGGCGACAGGGCGGAACACTGAAGCTTTCTTT. This codes for CASSHAATGRNTEAFF.

This chain connects TRBV30 to TRBJ1-3; tentatively, D is TRBD1 (5 bases). CDR3 length: 15 residues. Trimming took off 2 bases at V and 0 bases at J, with 11 bases between the two ends. The germline V gene has CDR1 GTSNPN and CDR2 SVGIG (reference sequence). This CDR3 reads CAWSTGRYSGNTIYF. In nucleotides, the CDR3 is TGTGCCTGGAGTACAGGACGGTACTCTGGAAACACCATATATTTT.

The V call is TRBV6-5, the J call TRBJ2-7, with D hard to call. Trimming removed 5 bases from V and 5 bases from J, with 13 bases in between. The CDR3 spans 13 residues. Germline V gene sequence: CDR1 MNHEY, CDR2 SVGAGI. CDR3 protein: CASSPLNSDEQYF. CDR3 sequence (DNA): TGTGCCAGCAGTCCCCTGAACAGTGACGAGCAGTACTTC.

The chain is built from TRBV27 and TRBJ1-6; 7 bases agree with TRBD1. This CDR3 has 15 residues. With 3 bases clipped from V and 8 bases from J, the junction kept 7 bases outside the gene matches. Per germline, CDR1 MNHEY and CDR2 SMNVEV (reference sequence). The CDR3, as DNA: TGTGCCAGCAGTTTGTCACGACAGGGCGATTCACCCCTCCACTTT. Protein sequence: CASSLSRQGDSPLHF.

The gene calls are TRBV5-1 and TRBJ1-2; D is possibly TRBD1 (6 bases). V was pared by 0 bases and J by 0 bases, with 9 bases between. Germline assignment: CDR1 SGHRS and CDR2 YFSETQ. CDR3 size: 15 residues. CDR3 sequence: CASSLAGGPNYGYTF. The CDR3, as DNA: TGCGCCAGCAGCTTGGCCGGGGGGCCTAACTATGGCTACACCTTC.

The J gene is TRBJ2-2, the V gene TRBV4-1; 7 positions match TRBD1. The CDR3 is 17 residues long. Germline CDR1 and CDR2: MGHRA and YSYEKL. V shed 4 bases, J shed 1 base, and the junction held 9 bases outside the gene matches. The CDR3 DNA sequence: TGCGCCAGCAGCCTACTCCCGGACAGGTTGAACACCGGGGAGCTGTTTTTT. Protein: CASSLLPDRLNTGELFF.

This chain uses TRBV5-4 with TRBJ1-2, with a possible D match to TRBD1 (5 bases). The CDR3 totals 13 residues. Germline V lookup: CDR1 SGHNT, CDR2 YYREEE (reference sequence). Trimming took off 6 bases at V and 4 bases at J, with 13 bases between the two ends. CDR3: CASNVGGSYGYTF. The CDR3 DNA follows: TGTGCCAGCAACGTGGGGGGGAGCTATGGCTACACCTTC.